Listed here is a single TCR beta chain. This CDR3 region has 15 residues. Germline-derived CDR1 and CDR2 are SGHAT and FQNNGV. The V end lost 2 bases, the J end lost 1 base, and 9 bases lay between the germline ends. The source of the sample is a study of T-cell memory formation after mild COVID-19. 5'RACE primed from the constant segment yielded TCR alpha and TCR beta cDNA libraries bearing sample barcodes and UMIs. TCRdb re-analysed the 5' RACE reads in MiXCR, keeping a single row per CDR3 protein. This repertoire shows 120,000 or so distinct CDR3 sequences, about a sixth found once; its top ten account for approximately 15%.

The chain couples TRBV11-2 to TRBJ2-1; no clear D gene. The TCR was taken from an adult woman who had mild COVID-19 (a few samples of this study predate the infection). Cell type and time point are not known. The sequenced material came from PBMCs or a T cell subset sorted from them (not recorded which). The CDR3: CASSLIPESYNEQFF. CDR3 nucleotide sequence: TGTGCCAGCAGCTTAATACCTGAATCCTACAATGAGCAGTTCTTC.